Each of the 20 T cell receptor beta chains below was sequenced from the same sample in a study of blood T cell repertoires in COVID-19. TCRdb's table, derived via immunoSEQ multiplex PCR, lists solely in-frame clones and lacks some. The table lists about 74,000 clones, around 90% of them singletons. Sample: peripheral blood. Source of these receptors: a human donor in a cohort sampled during active COVID-19.

The chain couples TRBV6-6 to TRBJ2-1, with 12 positions matching TRBD2. Germline V gene lookup returns CDR1 MNHNY and CDR2 SVGAGI (reference sequence). CDR3 size: 15 residues. V gave up 2 bases and J gave up 7 bases; unmatched junction bases: 3. DNA for the CDR3: TGTGCCAGCAGTTACGGGACTAGCGGGTCTAATGAGCAGTTCTTC. This encodes CASSYGTSGSNEQFF.

The CDR3 region is CASSMASSTPETQYF. CDR3 nucleotide sequence: TGTGCCAGTAGTATGGCTAGCTCGACCCCGGAGACCCAGTACTTC. The chain links TRBV19 to TRBJ2-5; perhaps TRBD2 as D (5 bases). Germline CDR1 LNHDA, CDR2 SQIVND (reference sequence). Deletions cut 3 bases from V and 5 bases from J, with 16 bases between. This CDR3 contains 15 residues.

The V gene is TRBV6-5, the J gene TRBJ1-2; 9 positions agree with TRBD1. In germline, CDR1 is MNHEY, CDR2 SVGAGI. This CDR3 comprises 13 residues. V shed 6 bases, J shed 6 bases, and the junction held 5 bases outside the gene matches. Written as DNA, the CDR3 is TGTGCCAGCAGGGGAGGACAGGGGAATGGCTACACCTTC. As protein: CASRGGQGNGYTF.

The chain carries TRBV28 and TRBJ2-3; D is perhaps TRBD2 (6 bases). V lost 1 base to trimming and J lost 7 bases, with 12 bases between them. The germline CDR1 and CDR2 sequences are MDHEN and SYDVKM. CDR3 size: 14 residues. The CDR3 DNA follows: TGTGCCAGCAGTTTATCGCGGGATGGTAATACGCAGTATTTT. It codes for CASSLSRDGNTQYF.

V usage is TRBV11-1 and J usage is TRBJ2-5; possibly TRBD2 for D (6 bases). Trimming took off 5 bases at V and 1 base at J, with 17 bases between the two ends. This CDR3 is 16 amino acids long. In germline, CDR1 is SGHAT, CDR2 FQDESV (reference sequence). The CDR3 DNA sequence: TGTGCCAGCAGCCCCCGTCGGGGAGGACCCCAAGAGACCCAGTACTTC. Translation gives CASSPRRGGPQETQYF. The whole variable domain, remainder taken from reference TRBV11-1 and TRBJ2-5, is EAEVAQSPRYKITEKSQAVAFWCDPISGHATLYWYRQILGQGPELLVQFQDESVVDDSQLPKDRFSAERLKGVDSTLKIQPAELGDSAMYLCASSPRRGGPQETQYFGPGTRLLVL.

V gene TRBV6-5 combines with J gene TRBJ2-3; tentative D call: TRBD2 (5 bases). V was shortened by 7 bases and J by 6 bases, with 14 bases between the two germline ends. The CDR3 extends over 13 amino acids. The germline gives CDR1 MNHEY, CDR2 SVGAGI. CDR3 amino acids: CASNGHSGDTQYF. The DNA for the CDR3 is TGTGCCAGCAACGGTCATTCGGGGGATACGCAGTATTTT.

V gene TRBV18 combines with J gene TRBJ2-3; TRBD2 might be the D (5 bases). The CDR3 sequence is 14 residues long. Trimming pared 2 bases from V and 3 bases from J, leaving 9 bases between. Looked up from germline, CDR1 is KGHSH and CDR2 is LQKENI. The chain's CDR3 is CASSPSGLTDTQYF. In DNA form, the CDR3 reads TGTGCCAGCTCACCAAGTGGACTTACAGATACGCAGTATTTT. Filled out from reference TRBV18 and TRBJ2-3, the complete variable domain reads NAGVMQNPRHLVRRRGQEARLRCSPMKGHSHVYWYRQLPEEGLKFMVYLQKENIIDESGMPKERFSAEFPKEGPSILRIQQVVRGDSAAYFCASSPSGLTDTQYFGPGTRLTVL.

The CDR3 is CASNRAGQGNIQYF. For the CDR3, the DNA is TGTGCCAGCAACCGGGCCGGACAGGGAAACATTCAGTACTTC. The V and J genes are TRBV5-4 and TRBJ2-4; 8 bases fit TRBD1. J gave up 6 bases and V 6 bases, and 8 bases lay outside the gene matches. The CDR3 extends over 14 amino acids. Looked up from germline, CDR1 is SGHNT and CDR2 is YYREEE (reference sequence).

The count of this clone is one. The chain carries TRBV28 and TRBJ1-1; TRBD1 aligns across 8 bases. The germline V gene has CDR1 MDHEN and CDR2 SYDVKM. The CDR3 covers 15 residues. The junction had 7 bases not matched to a gene; V was cut back by 4 bases and J by 3 bases. Written as DNA, the CDR3 is TGTGCCAGCAGTTCCGCAGGGGGCGGCGACACTGAAGCTTTCTTT. Translated: CASSSAGGGDTEAFF.

The gene calls are TRBV4-3 and TRBJ1-2; D not certain. Trimming stripped 0 bases from V and 8 bases from J, with 10 bases between. The length of the CDR3 is 13 residues. The germline V gene has CDR1 LGHNA and CDR2 YSLEER. CDR3 amino acids: CASSQEGRGGYTF. The CDR3 nucleotides read TGCGCCAGCAGCCAAGAAGGGAGAGGGGGCTACACCTTC.

The V call is TRBV15, the J call TRBJ2-4, with unresolved D. Trimming took 0 bases from V and 0 from J, leaving 12 bases between them. CDR1 LNHNV and CDR2 YYDKDF come from the germline V gene (reference sequence). The CDR3 is 17 amino acids. DNA of the CDR3: TGTGCCACCAGCAGAGATGGAGAAGGCCGAGCCAAAAACATTCAGTACTTC. It is translated as CATSRDGEGRAKNIQYF.

The chain employs TRBV7-8 and TRBJ2-7; 12 nucleotides line up with TRBD2. The V segment lost 3 bases and the J segment 3 bases; nucleotides outside the gene matches: 9. The CDR3 spans 17 residues. Germline CDR1 is SGHVS and CDR2 is FQNEAQ. The CDR3 here is CASSFSRTSGVRYEQYF. The CDR3 DNA sequence: TGTGCCAGCAGCTTTTCGAGGACTAGCGGGGTCCGCTACGAGCAGTACTTC. Full variable domain (missing parts from reference TRBV7-8 and TRBJ2-7): GAGVSQSPRYKVAKRGQDVALRCDPISGHVSLFWYQQALGQGPEFLTYFQNEAQLDKSGLPSDRFFAERPEGSVSTLKIQRTQQEDSAVYLCASSFSRTSGVRYEQYFGPGTRLTVT.

V gene TRBV4-3 combines with J gene TRBJ2-3, with 14 bases lining up with TRBD2. This CDR3 comprises 20 residues. The ends lost 0 bases at V and 2 bases at J; junction bases unmatched: 10. CDR1 is LGHNA and CDR2 is YSLEER in the germline V gene. The CDR3, as DNA: TGCGCCAGCAGCCAAGATTTGGGACTAGCGGGAGTAGGCCCCACAGATACGCAGTATTTT. As protein: CASSQDLGLAGVGPTDTQYF.

This chain links TRBV29-1 with TRBJ2-3; 10 nucleotides match TRBD1. The V and J ends lost 5 bases and 6 bases, in that order; junction bases with no gene match: 5. The CDR3 covers 13 residues. Germline assignment: CDR1 SQVTM and CDR2 ANQGSEA. For the CDR3, the DNA is TGCAGCGTTTACGGGGGACAGGGGGATACGCAGTATTTT. It yields the protein CSVYGGQGDTQYF.

The genes are TRBV24-1 and TRBJ2-5, with D perhaps TRBD2 (5 bases). The V end lost 8 bases, the J end lost 7 bases, and 19 bases lay between the germline ends. This CDR3 has 14 amino acids. Germline V gene sequence: CDR1 KGHDR, CDR2 SFDVKD. The CDR3 loop is CATISRTSPGTQYF. The CDR3 DNA sequence: TGTGCCACCATCTCCAGGACTTCACCAGGGACCCAGTACTTC.

V is TRBV9 and J is TRBJ2-2, with TRBD2 as a possible D gene (5 bases). The CDR3 sequence is 14 residues long. With 0 bases removed from V and 6 bases from J, the gap between germline ends came to 9 bases. Germline V gene data show CDR1 as SGDLS and CDR2 as YYNGEE. The DNA of the CDR3 is TGTGCCAGCAGCGTAGGCGAGAGGGCCGGGGAGCTGTTTTTT. Encoded protein: CASSVGERAGELFF.

This clone was counted once. The V call is TRBV24-1, the J call TRBJ2-3; 10 bases map to TRBD1. Losses at the gene ends were 1 base for V and 2 bases for J; bases not matched to a gene: 5. There are 17 residues in the CDR3. Germline assignment: CDR1 KGHDR and CDR2 SFDVKD. CDR3 sequence: CATSDLGTGVFTDTQYF. CDR3 coding DNA: TGTGCCACCAGTGATTTAGGGACAGGGGTCTTCACAGATACGCAGTATTTT.

In nucleotides, the CDR3 is TGCGCCAGCAGCCAAGCCGGGGGAAGCGTCTATGGCTACACCTTC. This sequence encodes CASSQAGGSVYGYTF. V is TRBV4-1 and J is TRBJ1-2; D is perhaps TRBD1 (5 bases). The CDR3 has 15 amino acids. V gave up 1 base and J gave up 4 bases, with 13 bases separating them. Germline CDR1 is MGHRA and CDR2 is YSYEKL.

This clone was observed a few times. This CDR3 is CASSLGRENEQYF. The CDR3 DNA follows: TGTGCCAGCAGCTTAGGACGGGAAAACGAGCAGTACTTC. The chain is built from TRBV7-2 and TRBJ2-7; D perhaps matches TRBD2 (5 bases). CDR3 length: 13 residues. Trimming shortened V by 1 base and J by 5 bases, and 9 bases separated the two germline ends. Looked up from germline, CDR1 is SGHTA and CDR2 is FQGNSA.

The V gene is TRBV28, the J gene TRBJ1-2; possibly TRBD1 for D (5 bases). This CDR3 has 11 residues. The germline CDR1 and CDR2 sequences are MDHEN and SYDVKM. Trimming took 11 bases from V and 3 from J, leaving 10 bases between them. CDR3: CAVGGDYGYTF. The CDR3 DNA reads TGTGCCGTGGGAGGGGACTATGGCTACACCTTC.